The 2 T cell receptor beta chains presented below share a single source sample, sequenced in a study of cytomegalovirus exposure and HLA in healthy donors. Amplification used 60 Vbeta primers and 13 Jbeta primers. Sequencing used immunoSEQ multiplex PCR; TCRdb keeps in-frame clones, though not all of them. The table counts approximately 93,000 clones; 3.4% lies in the top ten. Sample: PBMCs. These receptors were collected from a young woman in good health and CMV-seronegative.

J is TRBJ2-5 and V is TRBV29-1, with 7 bases identical to TRBD2. There are 14 residues in the CDR3. Germline lookup yields CDR1 SQVTM and CDR2 ANQGSEA. The V segment lost 6 bases and the J segment 4 bases; nucleotides outside the gene matches: 11. The CDR3 DNA follows: TGCAGCGTCTTTAGCGGTGGGAGGGGAGAGACCCAGTACTTC. It is translated as CSVFSGGRGETQYF.

The chain's CDR3 is CASSPAGGSNQPQHF. The CDR3 coding sequence is TGTGCCAGCAGTCCTGCAGGGGGTAGCAATCAGCCCCAGCATTTT. V gene TRBV27 combines with J gene TRBJ1-5; 7 bases are a match to TRBD1. The CDR3 sequence is 15 residues long. The V segment lost 5 bases and the J segment 0 bases; nucleotides outside the gene matches: 4. The germline V gene encodes CDR1 MNHEY and CDR2 SMNVEV (reference sequence).